This T cell receptor beta chain was obtained from a study of T-cell reconstitution after alpha-beta-depleted transplantation in children. Points from the study as a whole: Reportedly, alpha-beta T cells present about two months post-transplant originated from several hundred expanded clones of graft origin. Recipient T cells and thymic progenitors that survived gave rise to the high TCRbeta diversity observed at day 60 in some patients.

The TCRbeta library incorporated unique molecular identifiers. One entry per CDR3 protein results from TCRdb running MiXCR on the PCR reads. The sample shows under 20,000 distinct CDR3 sequences, approximately 12% of them seen only once. This clonotype was seen many times. What it recognizes is unknown. The sequences come from PBMCs, mostly from graft donor cells, collected 60 days after TCRalphabeta/CD19-depleted stem cell transplant. This TCR was recovered from a female patient aged 2-15 years who had a stem cell transplant for congenital amegakaryocytic thrombocytopenia, so the T cells may come from the graft donor.

The CDR3 DNA sequence: TGCAGTGCTAGGGTGGGCGCAAACACTGAAGCTTTCTTT. It codes for CSARVGANTEAFF. V is TRBV20-1 and J is TRBJ1-1; no clear D. The length of the CDR3 is 13 residues. The germline gives CDR1 DFQATT, CDR2 SNEGSKA (reference sequence). Deletions cut 3 bases from V and 2 bases from J, with 10 bases between.